The 5 T cell receptor beta chains presented below share a single source sample, sequenced in a study of monozygotic twins with inflammatory bowel disease. Using the 5' RACE reads, TCRdb records one entry per CDR3 protein without DNA. The sample data list about 450,000 distinct CDR3 sequences. The material sequenced was blood. The receptors stem from a human donor with ulcerative colitis or Crohn's disease, or a healthy co-twin of an affected twin (not recorded which).

This sequence joins TRBV5-1 and TRBJ1-1; lacking DNA, the TRBD1 call made by TCRdb goes unchecked. The germline CDR1 and CDR2 sequences are SGHRS and YFSETQ. The CDR3 consists of 13 residues. CDR3 sequence: CASTQGANTEAFF.

The chain links TRBV6-2 or TRBV6-3 to TRBJ2-1; the TRBD2 assignment by TCRdb is unverifiable without DNA. The V gene's germline CDR1 is MNHEY and CDR2 SVGEGT. This CDR3 is built from 16 residues. CDR3 protein: CASSSGSGRAIDEQFF.

The chain is built from TRBV18 and TRBJ1-4; TCRdb outputs TRBD1, but without DNA this stays unchecked. Germline CDR1 reads KGHSH; CDR2 reads LQKENI. The CDR3 has 11 amino acids. The CDR3 loop is CASSPRDRLFF.

This chain joins TRBV24-1 and TRBJ2-2; as DNA is missing, the TRBD1 call by TCRdb cannot be tested. The CDR3 has 14 amino acids. Germline CDR1 and CDR2: KGHDR and SFDVKD. The CDR3 here is CATSAGVSTGELFF.

The V and J genes are TRBV7-2 and TRBJ2-5. CDR3 length: 11 amino acids. Germline V gene data show CDR1 as SGHTA and CDR2 as FQGNSA. CDR3 protein: CASSGKETQYF.